This T cell receptor (beta chain) was retrieved from a study of T-cell memory formation after mild COVID-19. This clonotype has only a few counts. Trimming took 1 base from V and 6 from J; bases not matched to a gene: 9. The CDR3 is made up of 17 amino acids. CDR1 and CDR2 from the germline V gene are SNHLY and FYNNEI. TCRdb ran MiXCR on the 5' RACE reads and lists one entry per CDR3 protein. The sample carries 470,000 or so distinct CDR3 sequences, around a sixth recorded once. What was sequenced was PBMCs or a T cell subset sorted from them (not recorded which). This rearrangement joins TRBV2 to TRBJ2-1; 10 nucleotides agree with TRBD2. The receptor's source is an adult woman who had mild COVID-19 (a few samples of this study predate the infection). Cell type and time point are not known. This chain's CDR3 is CASSEVASGRPANEQFF. The CDR3 DNA reads as TGTGCCAGCAGTGAAGTGGCTAGCGGGAGACCCGCCAATGAGCAGTTCTTC.